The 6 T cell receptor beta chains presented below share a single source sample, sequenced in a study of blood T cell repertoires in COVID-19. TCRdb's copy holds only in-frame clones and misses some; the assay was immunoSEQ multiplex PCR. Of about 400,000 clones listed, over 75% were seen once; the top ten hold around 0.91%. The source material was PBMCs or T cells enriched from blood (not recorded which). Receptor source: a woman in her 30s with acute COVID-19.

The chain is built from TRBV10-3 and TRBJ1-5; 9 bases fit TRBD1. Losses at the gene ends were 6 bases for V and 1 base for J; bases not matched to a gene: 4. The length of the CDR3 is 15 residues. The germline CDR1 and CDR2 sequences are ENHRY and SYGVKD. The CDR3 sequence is CAISQGQGSNQPQHF. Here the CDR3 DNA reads TGTGCCATCAGCCAAGGACAGGGGAGCAATCAGCCCCAGCATTTT.

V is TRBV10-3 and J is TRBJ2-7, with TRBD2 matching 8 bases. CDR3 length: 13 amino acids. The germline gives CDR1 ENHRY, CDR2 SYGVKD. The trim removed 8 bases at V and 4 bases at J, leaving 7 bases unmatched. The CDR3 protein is CAIGPGGLYEQYF. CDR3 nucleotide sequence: TGTGCCATCGGTCCGGGGGGGCTTTACGAGCAGTACTTC.

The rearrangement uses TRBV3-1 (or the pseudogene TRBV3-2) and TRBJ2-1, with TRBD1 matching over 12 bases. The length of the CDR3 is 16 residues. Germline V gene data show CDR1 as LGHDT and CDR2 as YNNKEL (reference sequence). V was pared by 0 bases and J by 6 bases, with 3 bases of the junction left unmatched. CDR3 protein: CASSQEGDRGLNEQFF. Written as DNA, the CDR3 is TGTGCCAGCAGCCAAGAGGGGGACAGGGGGCTCAATGAGCAGTTCTTC.

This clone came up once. This chain's CDR3 is CASSSGTGVSPLHF. The DNA for the CDR3 is TGTGCCAGCAGCTCCGGGACAGGGGTTTCACCCCTCCACTTT. This rearrangement joins TRBV7-2 to TRBJ1-6; 10 bases align to TRBD1. Looked up from germline, CDR1 is SGHTA and CDR2 is FQGNSA. The CDR3 length is 14 residues. V was clipped by 4 bases and J by 9 bases; unmatched bases: 3. The full variable domain, rest sourced from reference TRBV7-2 and TRBJ1-6, is GAGVSQSPSNKVTEKGKDVELRCDPISGHTALYWYRQSLGQGLEFLIYFQGNSAPDKSGLPSDRFSAERTGGSVSTLTIQRTQQEDSAVYLCASSSGTGVSPLHFGNGTRLTVT.

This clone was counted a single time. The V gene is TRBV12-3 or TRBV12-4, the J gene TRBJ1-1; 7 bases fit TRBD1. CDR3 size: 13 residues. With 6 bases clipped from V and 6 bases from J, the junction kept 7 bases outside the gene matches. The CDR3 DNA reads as TGTGCCAGCAGAGTAGGCAGGGGGGCTGAAGCTTTCTTT. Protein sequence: CASRVGRGAEAFF.

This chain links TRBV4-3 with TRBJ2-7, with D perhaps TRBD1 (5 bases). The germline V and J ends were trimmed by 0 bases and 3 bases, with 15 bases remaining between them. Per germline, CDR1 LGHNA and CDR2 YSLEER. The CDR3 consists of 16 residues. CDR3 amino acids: CASSQDLEDRDYEQYF. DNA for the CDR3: TGCGCCAGCAGCCAAGATCTGGAAGACAGAGACTACGAGCAGTACTTC.